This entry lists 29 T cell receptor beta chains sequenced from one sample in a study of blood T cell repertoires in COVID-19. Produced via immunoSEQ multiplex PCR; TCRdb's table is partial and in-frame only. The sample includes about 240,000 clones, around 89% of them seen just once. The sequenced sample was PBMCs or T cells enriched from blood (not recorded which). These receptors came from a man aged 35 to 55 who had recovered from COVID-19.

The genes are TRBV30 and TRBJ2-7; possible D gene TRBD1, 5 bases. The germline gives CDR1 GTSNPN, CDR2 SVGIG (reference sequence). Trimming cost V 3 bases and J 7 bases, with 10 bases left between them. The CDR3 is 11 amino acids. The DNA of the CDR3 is TGTGCCTGGAGCGCCACAGGAGAGCAGTACTTC. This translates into CAWSATGEQYF.

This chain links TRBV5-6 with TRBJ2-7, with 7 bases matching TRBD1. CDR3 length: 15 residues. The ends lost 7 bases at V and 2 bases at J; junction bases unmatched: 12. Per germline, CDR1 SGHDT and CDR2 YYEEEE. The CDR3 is CASHVLGTATYEQYF. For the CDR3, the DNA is TGTGCCAGCCACGTCTTGGGGACAGCGACCTACGAGCAGTACTTC.

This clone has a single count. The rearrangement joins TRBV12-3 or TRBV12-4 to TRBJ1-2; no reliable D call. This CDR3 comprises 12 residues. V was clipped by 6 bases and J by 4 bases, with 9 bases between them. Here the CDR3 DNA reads TGTGCCAGCAGCCGCGGGCCCTATGGCTACACCTTC. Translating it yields CASSRGPYGYTF.

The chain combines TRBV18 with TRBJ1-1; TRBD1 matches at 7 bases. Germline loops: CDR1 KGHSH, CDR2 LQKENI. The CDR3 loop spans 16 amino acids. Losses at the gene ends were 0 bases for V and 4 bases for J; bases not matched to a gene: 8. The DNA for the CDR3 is TGTGCCAGCTCACCACCGCAGGAGGGGGCGGGCACTGAAGCTTTCTTT. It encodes CASSPPQEGAGTEAFF. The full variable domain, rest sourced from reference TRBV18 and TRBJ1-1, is NAGVMQNPRHLVRRRGQEARLRCSPMKGHSHVYWYRQLPEEGLKFMVYLQKENIIDESGMPKERFSAEFPKEGPSILRIQQVVRGDSAAYFCASSPPQEGAGTEAFFGQGTRLTVV.

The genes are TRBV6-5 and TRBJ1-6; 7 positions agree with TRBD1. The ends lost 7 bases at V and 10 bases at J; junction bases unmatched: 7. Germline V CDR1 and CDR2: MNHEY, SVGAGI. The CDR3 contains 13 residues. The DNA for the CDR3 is TGTGCCAGCACCAGACAGGGCGAATCACCCCTCCACTTT. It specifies CASTRQGESPLHF.

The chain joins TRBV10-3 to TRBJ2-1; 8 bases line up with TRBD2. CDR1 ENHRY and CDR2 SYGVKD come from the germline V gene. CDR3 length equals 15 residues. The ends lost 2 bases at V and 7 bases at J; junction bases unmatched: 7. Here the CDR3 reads CAISELGGADNEQFF. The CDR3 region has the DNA TGTGCCATCAGTGAGCTCGGGGGGGCCGATAATGAGCAGTTCTTC.

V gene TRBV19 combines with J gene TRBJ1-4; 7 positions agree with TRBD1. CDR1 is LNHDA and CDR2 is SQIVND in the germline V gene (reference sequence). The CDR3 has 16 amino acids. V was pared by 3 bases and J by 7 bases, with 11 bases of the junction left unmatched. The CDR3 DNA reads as TGTGCCAGTAGTATTCAGGGTCGAGGGGGCGGTGAAAAACTGTTTTTT. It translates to CASSIQGRGGGEKLFF.

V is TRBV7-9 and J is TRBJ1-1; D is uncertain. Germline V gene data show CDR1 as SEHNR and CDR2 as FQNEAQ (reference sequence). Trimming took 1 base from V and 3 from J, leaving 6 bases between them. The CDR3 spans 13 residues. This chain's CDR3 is CASSLVQDTEAFF. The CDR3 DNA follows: TGTGCCAGCAGCTTAGTTCAGGACACTGAAGCTTTCTTT.

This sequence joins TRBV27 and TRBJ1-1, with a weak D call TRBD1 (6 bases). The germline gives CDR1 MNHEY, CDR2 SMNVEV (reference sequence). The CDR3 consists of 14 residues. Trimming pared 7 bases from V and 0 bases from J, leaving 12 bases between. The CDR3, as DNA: TGTGCCAGCACCCGGACAGCCTTGAACACTGAAGCTTTCTTT. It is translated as CASTRTALNTEAFF.

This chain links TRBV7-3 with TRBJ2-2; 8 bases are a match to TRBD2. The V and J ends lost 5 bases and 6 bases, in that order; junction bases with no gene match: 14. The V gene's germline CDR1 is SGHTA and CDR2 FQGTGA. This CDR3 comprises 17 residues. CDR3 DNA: TGTGCCAGCAGCCCCCGGGGGGGCCGAGGTGGTGCCGGGGAGCTGTTTTTT. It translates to CASSPRGGRGGAGELFF. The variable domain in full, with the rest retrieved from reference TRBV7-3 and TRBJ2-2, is GAGVSQTPSNKVTEKGKYVELRCDPISGHTALYWYRQSLGQGPEFLIYFQGTGAADDSGLPNDRFFAVRPEGSVSTLKIQRTERGDSAVYLCASSPRGGRGGAGELFFGEGSRLTVL.

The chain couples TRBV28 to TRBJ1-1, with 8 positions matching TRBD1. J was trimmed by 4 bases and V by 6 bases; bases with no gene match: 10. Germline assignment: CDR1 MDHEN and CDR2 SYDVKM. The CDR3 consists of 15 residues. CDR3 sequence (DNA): TGTGCCAGCAGGGTGGACAGGGTGCAGGGCACTGAAGCTTTCTTT. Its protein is CASRVDRVQGTEAFF.

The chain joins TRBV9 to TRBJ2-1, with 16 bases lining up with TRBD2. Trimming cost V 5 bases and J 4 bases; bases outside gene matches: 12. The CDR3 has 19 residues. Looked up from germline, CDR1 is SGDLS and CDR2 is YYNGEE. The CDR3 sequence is CASSDPGTSGRAGYNEQFF. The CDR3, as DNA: TGTGCCAGCAGTGACCCCGGGACTAGCGGGAGGGCCGGGTACAATGAGCAGTTCTTC.

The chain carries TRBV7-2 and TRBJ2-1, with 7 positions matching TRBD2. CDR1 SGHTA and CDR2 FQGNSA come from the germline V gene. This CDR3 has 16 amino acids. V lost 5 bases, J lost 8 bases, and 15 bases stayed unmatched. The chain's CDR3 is CASSPRGSGPFYEQFF. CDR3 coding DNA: TGTGCCAGCAGCCCCCGGGGTAGCGGGCCCTTCTATGAGCAGTTCTTC.

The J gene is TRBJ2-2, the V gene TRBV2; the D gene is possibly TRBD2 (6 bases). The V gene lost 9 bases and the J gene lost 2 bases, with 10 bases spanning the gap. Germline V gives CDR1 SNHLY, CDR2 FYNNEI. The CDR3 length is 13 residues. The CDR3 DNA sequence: TGTGCCAGGGGCGGGGACAACACCGGGGAGCTGTTTTTT. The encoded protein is CARGGDNTGELFF.

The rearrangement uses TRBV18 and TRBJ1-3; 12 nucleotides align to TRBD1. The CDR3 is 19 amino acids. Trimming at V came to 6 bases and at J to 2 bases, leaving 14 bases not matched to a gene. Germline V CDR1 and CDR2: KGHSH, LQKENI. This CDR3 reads CASSRTSSGQGAAGNTIYF. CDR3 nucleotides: TGTGCCAGCTCTCGAACATCATCGGGACAGGGGGCGGCTGGAAACACCATATATTTT.

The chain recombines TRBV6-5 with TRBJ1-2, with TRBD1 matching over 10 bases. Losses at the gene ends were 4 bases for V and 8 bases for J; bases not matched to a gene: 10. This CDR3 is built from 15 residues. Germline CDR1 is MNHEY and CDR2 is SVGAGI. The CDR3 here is CASSFQGGQGFGYTF. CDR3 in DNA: TGTGCCAGCAGTTTCCAAGGGGGACAGGGGTTCGGCTACACCTTC.

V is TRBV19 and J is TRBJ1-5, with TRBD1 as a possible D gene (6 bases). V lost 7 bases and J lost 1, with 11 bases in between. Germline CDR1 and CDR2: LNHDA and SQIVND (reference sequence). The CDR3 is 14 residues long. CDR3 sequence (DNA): TGTGCCAGTACCAAGGGGGACAGCAATCAGCCCCAGCATTTT. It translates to CASTKGDSNQPQHF.

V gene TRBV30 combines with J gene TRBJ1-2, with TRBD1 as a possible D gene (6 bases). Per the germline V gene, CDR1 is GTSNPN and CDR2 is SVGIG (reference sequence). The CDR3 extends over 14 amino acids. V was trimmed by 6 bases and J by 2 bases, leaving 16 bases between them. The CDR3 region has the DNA TGTGCCTGTCCCCGGACAGCCCGGAACTATGGCTACACCTTC. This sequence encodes CACPRTARNYGYTF. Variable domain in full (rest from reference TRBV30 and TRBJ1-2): SQTIHQWPATLVQPVGSPLSLECTVEGTSNPNLYWYRQAAGRGLQLLFYSVGIGQISSEVPQNLSASRPQDRQFILSSKKLLLSDSGFYLCACPRTARNYGYTFGSGTRLTVV.

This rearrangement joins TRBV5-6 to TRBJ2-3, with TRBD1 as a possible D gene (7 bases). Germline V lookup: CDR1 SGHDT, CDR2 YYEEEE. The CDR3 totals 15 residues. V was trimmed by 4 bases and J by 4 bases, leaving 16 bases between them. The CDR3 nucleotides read TGTGCCAGCAGCGTAGCAGGGGGGAATGCAGATACGCAGTATTTT. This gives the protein CASSVAGGNADTQYF.

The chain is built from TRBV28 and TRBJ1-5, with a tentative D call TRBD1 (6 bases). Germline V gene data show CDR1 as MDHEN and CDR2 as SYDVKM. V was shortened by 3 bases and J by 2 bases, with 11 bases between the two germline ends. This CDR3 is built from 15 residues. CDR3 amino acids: CASSFSGAGNQPQHF. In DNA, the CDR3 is TGTGCCAGCAGTTTTTCAGGGGCTGGCAATCAGCCCCAGCATTTT. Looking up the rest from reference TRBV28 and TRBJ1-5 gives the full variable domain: DVKVTQSSRYLVKRTGEKVFLECVQDMDHENMFWYRQDPGLGLRLIYFSYDVKMKEKGDIPEGYSVSREKKERFSLILESASTNQTSMYLCASSFSGAGNQPQHFGDGTRLSIL.

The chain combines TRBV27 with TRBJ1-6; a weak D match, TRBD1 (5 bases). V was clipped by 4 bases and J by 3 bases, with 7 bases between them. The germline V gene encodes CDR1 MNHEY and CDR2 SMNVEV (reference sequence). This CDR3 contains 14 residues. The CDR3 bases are TGTGCCAGCAGTTACAGGCTCTATAATTCACCCCTCCACTTT. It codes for CASSYRLYNSPLHF.

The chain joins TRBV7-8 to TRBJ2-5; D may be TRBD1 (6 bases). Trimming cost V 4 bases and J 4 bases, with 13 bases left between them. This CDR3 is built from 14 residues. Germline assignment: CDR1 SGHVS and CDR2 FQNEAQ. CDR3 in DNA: TGTGCCAGCAGCTCATCCGGGACACTAGAGACCCAGTACTTC. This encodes CASSSSGTLETQYF.

The chain's CDR3 is CASSQDRAGGPTTDTQYF. As DNA, the CDR3 is TGTGCCAGCAGCCAAGATCGAGCGGGAGGCCCGACCACAGATACGCAGTATTTT. The rearrangement uses TRBV3-1 (or the pseudogene TRBV3-2) and TRBJ2-3; 9 bases fit TRBD2. The CDR3 contains 18 residues. The V segment lost 0 bases and the J segment 2 bases; nucleotides outside the gene matches: 9. The germline V gene has CDR1 LGHDT and CDR2 YNNKEL (reference sequence).

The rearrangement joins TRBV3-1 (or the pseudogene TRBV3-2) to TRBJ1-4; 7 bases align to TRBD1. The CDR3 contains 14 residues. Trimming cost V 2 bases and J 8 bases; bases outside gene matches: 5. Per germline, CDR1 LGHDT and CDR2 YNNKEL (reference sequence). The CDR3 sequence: CASSQQGVGEKLFF. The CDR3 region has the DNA TGTGCCAGCAGCCAACAGGGGGTTGGGGAAAAACTGTTTTTT.

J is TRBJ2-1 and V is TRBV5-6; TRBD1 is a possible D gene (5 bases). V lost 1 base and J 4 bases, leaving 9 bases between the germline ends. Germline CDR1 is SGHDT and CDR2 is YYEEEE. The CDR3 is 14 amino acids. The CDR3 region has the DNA TGTGCCAGCAGCTTGTGGCAGGGATACAATGAGCAGTTCTTC. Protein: CASSLWQGYNEQFF.

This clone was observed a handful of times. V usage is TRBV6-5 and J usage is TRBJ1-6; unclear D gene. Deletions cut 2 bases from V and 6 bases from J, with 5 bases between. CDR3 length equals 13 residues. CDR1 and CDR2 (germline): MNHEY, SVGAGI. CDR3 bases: TGTGCCAGCAGTTACGAGGGTAATTCACCCCTCCACTTT. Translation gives CASSYEGNSPLHF.

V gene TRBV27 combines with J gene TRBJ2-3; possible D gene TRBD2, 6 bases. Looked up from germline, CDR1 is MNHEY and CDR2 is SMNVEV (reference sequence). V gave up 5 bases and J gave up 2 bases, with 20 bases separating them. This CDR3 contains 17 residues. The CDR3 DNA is TGTGCCAGCAGTCCCCCCCGGGTAGCGGACTACACAGATACGCAGTATTTT. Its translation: CASSPPRVADYTDTQYF.

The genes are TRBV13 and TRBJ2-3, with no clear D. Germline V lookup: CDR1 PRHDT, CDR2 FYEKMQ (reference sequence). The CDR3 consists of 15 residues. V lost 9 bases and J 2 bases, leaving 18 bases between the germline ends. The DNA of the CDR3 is TGTGCCAGTTTGCGGAACCCCCTCGACACAGATACGCAGTATTTT. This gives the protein CASLRNPLDTDTQYF.

DNA of the CDR3: TGTGCCAGCAGTTATTCAGGGGATAACTATGGCTACACCTTC. Amino acids: CASSYSGDNYGYTF. This chain connects TRBV6-5 to TRBJ1-2, with a tentative D call TRBD1 (6 bases). The CDR3 consists of 14 residues. Trimming left V 3 bases short and J 1 base short, with 9 bases between. Germline-derived CDR1 and CDR2 are MNHEY and SVGAGI.